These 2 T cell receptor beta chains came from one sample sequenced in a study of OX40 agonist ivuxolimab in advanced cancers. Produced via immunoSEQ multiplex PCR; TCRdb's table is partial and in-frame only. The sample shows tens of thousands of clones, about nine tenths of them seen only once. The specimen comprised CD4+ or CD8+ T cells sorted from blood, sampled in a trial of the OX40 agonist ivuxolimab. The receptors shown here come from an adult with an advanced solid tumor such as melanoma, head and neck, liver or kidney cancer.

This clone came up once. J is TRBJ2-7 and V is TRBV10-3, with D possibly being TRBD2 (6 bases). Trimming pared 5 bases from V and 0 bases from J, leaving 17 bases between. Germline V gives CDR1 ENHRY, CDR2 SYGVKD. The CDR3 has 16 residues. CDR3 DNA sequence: TGTGCCATCAGTCTAGGAACCGGGAGATACTCCTACGAGCAGTACTTC. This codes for CAISLGTGRYSYEQYF.

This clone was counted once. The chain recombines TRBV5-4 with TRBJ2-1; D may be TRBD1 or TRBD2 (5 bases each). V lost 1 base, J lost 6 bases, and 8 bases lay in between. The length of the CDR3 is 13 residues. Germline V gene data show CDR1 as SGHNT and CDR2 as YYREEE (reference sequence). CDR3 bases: TGTGCCAGCAGCTTGCCGGGACCCAATGAGCAGTTCTTC. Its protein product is CASSLPGPNEQFF.